This entry lists 2 T cell receptor beta chains sequenced from one sample in a study of blood T cell repertoires in COVID-19. The assay was immunoSEQ multiplex PCR, and TCRdb's table has in-frame clones only and misses some. The profile shows 150,000 to 250,000 clones, almost 85% of them singletons. The specimen was peripheral blood. All receptors come from a human donor with acute or convalescent COVID-19. The donor label of this sample is uncertain.

In the case of this clone: The sample has other DNA sequences that encode this CDR3 too. The chain employs TRBV5-6 and TRBJ1-3; 8 bases are a match to TRBD1. Germline V gene sequence: CDR1 SGHDT, CDR2 YYEEEE. J lost 1 base, V lost 5 bases, and 2 bases had no gene match. The CDR3 has 14 amino acids. CDR3 loop: CASSRTGSGNTIYF. DNA of the CDR3: TGTGCCAGCAGTAGGACAGGGTCTGGAAACACCATATATTTT.

The genes are TRBV20-1 and TRBJ1-6, with D possibly TRBD1 on 5 matching bases. From germline, CDR1 is DFQATT and CDR2 SNEGSKA (reference sequence). CDR3 length: 16 amino acids. Trimming took 3 bases from V and 7 from J, leaving 19 bases between them. In nucleotides, the CDR3 is TGCAGTGCTAGTAAGGACACTCCCTTGAACAATTCACCCCTCCACTTT. Protein sequence: CSASKDTPLNNSPLHF.